Listed here is a single TCR beta chain. The V gene lost 8 bases and the J gene lost 2 bases, with 14 bases spanning the gap. The CDR3 totals 14 residues. In germline, CDR1 is MDHEN, CDR2 SYDVKM. Unique molecular identifiers were incorporated when the TCRbeta library was constructed. TCRdb recomputed calls from the PCR reads with MiXCR, one row per CDR3 protein. Of 150,000 to 200,000 distinct CDR3 sequences listed, 6.5% to 7.5% were seen once; the top ten hold about 2.9%. This sample is part of a study of T-cell reconstitution after alpha-beta-depleted transplantation in children. Sequenced material: PBMCs from the stem cell graft donor, taken from the stem cell graft. The TCR was taken from a human donor who donated a stem cell graft to a child with Wiskott-Aldrich syndrome. V and J are TRBV28 and TRBJ2-3, with D possibly being TRBD2 (5 bases). The CDR3 nucleotides read TGTGCCAGCGGGTCGGGAACCACCACAGATACGCAGTATTTT. Translated: CASGSGTTTDTQYF.